Listed here are 17 T cell receptor beta chains from one sample, sequenced in a study of blood T cell repertoires in COVID-19. Only in-frame clones appear in the TCRdb table, and some are missing; sequencing was by immunoSEQ multiplex PCR. The sample has fewer than 250,000 clones; around nine tenths are singletons. Sequenced sample: peripheral blood. The receptor set was obtained from a woman aged 60-70 years with acute or convalescent COVID-19.

The chain employs TRBV5-1 and TRBJ1-4, with TRBD1 identical over 9 bases. Germline V gene data show CDR1 as SGHRS and CDR2 as YFSETQ. The CDR3 is 15 residues long. The V and J ends lost 4 bases and 5 bases, in that order; junction bases with no gene match: 6. CDR3 DNA: TGCGCCAGCAGCCCGGGGGGGACAGGGAATGAAAAACTGTTTTTT. Its protein product is CASSPGGTGNEKLFF.

The V and J genes are TRBV27 and TRBJ2-1; 10 positions match TRBD1. After removal of 6 bases from V and 2 bases from J, the junction contained 4 bases not matched to a gene. The CDR3 consists of 15 residues. The germline CDR1 and CDR2 sequences are MNHEY and SMNVEV (reference sequence). The CDR3 DNA follows: TGTGCCAGCAGGCCCGGGACAGGGGCCTACAATGAGCAGTTCTTC. Translated, it gives CASRPGTGAYNEQFF.

This clone showed up just a few times. A far larger clone is off by one base, so a read error is likely. The chain has TRBV3-1 (or the pseudogene TRBV3-2) and TRBJ1-1; unclear D gene. Deletions cut 1 base from V and 1 base from J, with 4 bases between. Germline lookup yields CDR1 LGHDT and CDR2 YNNKEL (reference sequence). The CDR3 totals 13 residues. The CDR3 protein is CASSQGQNTEAFF. The DNA of the CDR3 is TGTGCCAGCAGCCAAGGACAGAACACTGAAGCTTTCTTT.

The table lists this clone with a few counts. The chain links TRBV7-9 to TRBJ2-7; 9 nucleotides agree with TRBD2. The CDR3 is made up of 16 amino acids. Germline V gene lookup returns CDR1 SEHNR and CDR2 FQNEAQ (reference sequence). V lost 5 bases, J lost 0 bases, and 8 bases stayed unmatched. The CDR3 coding sequence is TGTGCCAGCAGCCAATCTAGCGGGGATAGCTCCTACGAGCAGTACTTC. Its protein is CASSQSSGDSSYEQYF.

This sequence joins TRBV18 and TRBJ1-5; 8 nucleotides line up with TRBD1. Germline V lookup: CDR1 KGHSH, CDR2 LQKENI. V lost 3 bases to trimming and J lost 2 bases; unmatched junction nucleotides: 9. The CDR3 runs 17 residues. The CDR3 region is CASSPAWTGNGNQPQHF. In nucleotides, the CDR3 is TGTGCCAGCTCACCGGCTTGGACAGGGAACGGCAATCAGCCCCAGCATTTT.

By share of the sample, this clone is medium-sized. V and J are TRBV30 and TRBJ2-7; the D gene is possibly TRBD2 (5 bases). The CDR3 is made up of 13 amino acids. With 2 bases removed from V and 0 bases from J, the gap between germline ends came to 8 bases. The germline CDR1 and CDR2 sequences are GTSNPN and SVGIG (reference sequence). The chain's CDR3 is CAWSTGSSYEQYF. The DNA for the CDR3 is TGTGCCTGGAGTACGGGGTCCTCCTACGAGCAGTACTTC.

Concerning this clone: The sample carries other DNA sequences with the same CDR3. The chain joins TRBV9 to TRBJ1-3; D gene unclear. Germline CDR1 SGDLS, CDR2 YYNGEE. CDR3 length: 14 residues. Deletions cut 3 bases from V and 1 base from J, with 8 bases between. CDR3 sequence: CASSATYSGNTIYF. For the CDR3, the DNA is TGTGCCAGCAGCGCCACTTATTCTGGAAACACCATATATTTT.

The chain employs TRBV29-1 and TRBJ2-7; TRBD2 matches at 11 bases. The J segment lost 3 bases and the V segment lost 5 bases, leaving 3 bases of the junction unmatched. The CDR3 totals 13 residues. Germline assignment: CDR1 SQVTM and CDR2 ANQGSEA. CDR3 protein: CSVHLAGGYEQYF. CDR3 bases: TGCAGCGTTCACCTAGCGGGAGGCTACGAGCAGTACTTC.

This rearrangement joins TRBV6-5 to TRBJ1-6; D perhaps matches TRBD1 (5 bases). CDR1 and CDR2 (germline): MNHEY, SVGAGI. Between the trimmed V and J ends, which lost 9 bases and 7 bases, there was a span of 16 bases. This CDR3 contains 14 residues. The CDR3 loop is CASMSGLRNSPLHF. CDR3 nucleotides: TGTGCCAGTATGTCGGGACTCAGGAATTCACCCCTCCACTTT.

The genes are TRBV6-5 and TRBJ1-5; no reliable D call. Germline V gives CDR1 MNHEY, CDR2 SVGAGI. This CDR3 is 15 amino acids long. Trimming left V 0 bases short and J 3 bases short, with 9 bases between. Here the CDR3 reads CASSYSIQVNQPQHF. In DNA, the CDR3 is TGTGCCAGCAGTTACTCGATTCAGGTCAATCAGCCCCAGCATTTT.

The chain employs TRBV19 and TRBJ1-5; D remains unclear. Germline V gene lookup returns CDR1 LNHDA and CDR2 SQIVND (reference sequence). V lost 6 bases, J lost 1 base, and 10 bases lay in between. The CDR3 spans 14 residues. CDR3 residues: CASRVTGSNQPQHF. DNA for the CDR3: TGTGCCAGTAGGGTTACGGGGAGCAATCAGCCCCAGCATTTT.

The chain couples TRBV6-2 or TRBV6-3 to TRBJ1-2, with D tentatively TRBD1 (5 bases). CDR3 length equals 14 residues. V lost 2 bases to trimming and J lost 4 bases, with 11 bases between them. Per germline, CDR1 MNHEY and CDR2 SVGEGT. CDR3 residues: CASSYGGSLYGYTF. In DNA form, the CDR3 reads TGTGCCAGCAGTTACGGGGGGAGCCTCTATGGCTACACCTTC.

J is TRBJ2-7 and V is TRBV5-8; 10 bases align to TRBD1. The trim removed 4 bases at V and 3 bases at J, leaving 10 bases unmatched. The germline V gene encodes CDR1 SGHTS and CDR2 YDEGEE. This CDR3 region has 16 residues. The CDR3 reads CASSPFPGQGNYEQYF. CDR3 in DNA: TGTGCCAGCAGCCCTTTCCCGGGACAGGGGAACTACGAGCAGTACTTC.

The V and J genes are TRBV6-5 and TRBJ1-3; no firm D call. Germline V gives CDR1 MNHEY, CDR2 SVGAGI. V shed 0 bases and J shed 0 bases, with 6 bases lying between them. The length of the CDR3 is 15 residues. The CDR3 reads CASSYSGSSGNTIYF. CDR3 DNA: TGTGCCAGCAGTTACTCGGGCAGCTCTGGAAACACCATATATTTT.

This rearrangement joins TRBV6-6 to TRBJ1-5, with 7 positions matching TRBD1. The CDR3 is 15 amino acids. The junction had 9 bases not matched to a gene; V was cut back by 10 bases and J by 0 bases. Germline-derived CDR1 and CDR2 are MNHNY and SVGAGI (reference sequence). DNA for the CDR3: TGTGCCACCTCCGGGACAGCTAATAGCAATCAGCCCCAGCATTTT. Translating it yields CATSGTANSNQPQHF.

The chain combines TRBV19 with TRBJ1-2; the D gene is possibly TRBD1 (6 bases). Between the trimmed V and J ends, which lost 5 bases and 5 bases, there was a span of 15 bases. The germline V gene encodes CDR1 LNHDA and CDR2 SQIVND (reference sequence). This CDR3 has 14 amino acids. CDR3 coding DNA: TGTGCCAGTAGTCGACAGGACTCAAGGTATGGCTACACCTTC. Its translation is CASSRQDSRYGYTF.

The gene calls are TRBV28 and TRBJ1-2; TRBD1 is a possible D gene (5 bases). Germline V gives CDR1 MDHEN, CDR2 SYDVKM. Trimming shortened V by 5 bases and J by 2 bases, and 15 bases separated the two germline ends. The CDR3 is 15 amino acids. The chain's CDR3 is CASSPFQGKNYGYTF. CDR3 nucleotide sequence: TGTGCCAGCAGTCCGTTCCAGGGCAAGAACTATGGCTACACCTTC.